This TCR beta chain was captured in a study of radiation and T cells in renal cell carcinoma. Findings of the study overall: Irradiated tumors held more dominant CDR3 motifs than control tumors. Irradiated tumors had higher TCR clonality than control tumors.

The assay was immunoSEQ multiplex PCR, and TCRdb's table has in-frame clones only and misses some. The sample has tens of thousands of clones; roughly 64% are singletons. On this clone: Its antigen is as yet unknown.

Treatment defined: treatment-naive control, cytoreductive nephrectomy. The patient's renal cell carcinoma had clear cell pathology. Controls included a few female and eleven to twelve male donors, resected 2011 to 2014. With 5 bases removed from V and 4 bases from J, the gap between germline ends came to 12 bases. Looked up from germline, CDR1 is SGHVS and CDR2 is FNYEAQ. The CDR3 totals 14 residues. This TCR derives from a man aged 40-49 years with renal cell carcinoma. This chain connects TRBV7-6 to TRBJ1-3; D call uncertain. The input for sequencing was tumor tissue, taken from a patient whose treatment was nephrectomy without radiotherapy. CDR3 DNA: TGTGCCAGCAGCGCCGGGGTGGCAGGAAACACCATATATTTT. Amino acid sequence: CASSAGVAGNTIYF.